A single sample gave rise to the 4 T cell receptor beta chains below, sequenced in a study of blood T cell repertoires in COVID-19 (dated by TCRdb to the early 2020s). Preparation of the library involved the immunoSEQ multiplex PCR assay. The table comes from immuneACCESS by way of TCRdb, which keeps in-frame sequences with V and J called. Part of the clones is missing from these tables; in studies checked, under half for an unresolved V gene and the rest for unknown reasons. A total of some 130,000 clones appear in this sample, approximately 89% of them only once. The ten largest make up around 10% of the sample. Sequencing was performed on peripheral blood. Receptors were obtained from a woman in her 70s with COVID-19, enrolled during active disease.

The V and J genes are TRBV7-3 and TRBJ2-2; D unresolved. Trimming shortened V by 4 bases and J by 4 bases, and 7 bases separated the two germline ends. Germline V gene sequence: CDR1 SGHTA, CDR2 FQGTGA. This CDR3 has 13 amino acids. The CDR3 spells CASSSMATGELFF. CDR3 DNA: TGTGCCAGCAGCTCCATGGCCACCGGGGAGCTGTTTTTT. The whole variable domain, filled in from reference TRBV7-3 and TRBJ2-2, reads GAGVSQTPSNKVTEKGKYVELRCDPISGHTALYWYRQSLGQGPEFLIYFQGTGAADDSGLPNDRFFAVRPEGSVSTLKIQRTERGDSAVYLCASSSMATGELFFGEGSRLTVL.

Remarks on this clone: Other DNA sequences in the same sample also yield this CDR3. The chain links TRBV7-9 to TRBJ1-1, with TRBD1 identical over 7 bases. With 1 base clipped from V and 3 bases from J, the junction kept 2 bases outside the gene matches. The CDR3 sequence is 14 residues long. CDR1 and CDR2 (germline): SEHNR, FQNEAQ (reference sequence). CDR3: CASSLGQGDTEAFF. The CDR3 region has the DNA TGTGCCAGCAGCTTAGGACAGGGTGACACTGAAGCTTTCTTT.

This chain links TRBV6-6 with TRBJ1-1; maybe TRBD1 (6 bases). The V gene lost 4 bases and the J gene lost 0 bases, with 12 bases spanning the gap. CDR1 is MNHNY and CDR2 is SVGAGI in the germline V gene (reference sequence). The CDR3 runs 15 residues. This chain's CDR3 is CASSWQGPMNTEAFF. The DNA of the CDR3 is TGTGCCAGCAGTTGGCAGGGGCCAATGAACACTGAAGCTTTCTTT.

The chain uses TRBV5-4 and TRBJ1-5; D is ambiguous. CDR3 length: 14 amino acids. The germline CDR1 and CDR2 sequences are SGHNT and YYREEE (reference sequence). Between the trimmed V and J ends, which lost 4 bases and 6 bases, there was a span of 14 bases. DNA of the CDR3: TGTGCCAGCAGCCCCGACGGGAAAGCTCAGCCCCAGCATTTT. It yields the protein CASSPDGKAQPQHF.